The present TCR beta chain was sequenced within a study of cytomegalovirus exposure and HLA in healthy donors. In the study overall: There were 117 million unique TCR beta sequences, drawn from approximately 180 million T cells, in an earlier analysis.

Whole-study results and caveats: Most of the CMV-associated TCR beta chains (in a later analysis) appeared to be HLA-restricted.

As for this clone: The antigen is unknown.

Looked up from germline, CDR1 is MNHNS and CDR2 is SASEGT. CDR3 length: 14 amino acids. Trimming removed 3 bases from V and 4 bases from J, with 12 bases in between. Vbeta (60) and Jbeta (13) primers were used in the PCR. Produced via immunoSEQ multiplex PCR; TCRdb's table is partial and in-frame only. Of 120,000 to 150,000 clones listed, roughly 73% are singletons. The specimen was PBMCs. The sequence came from a woman aged 18-35 years in good health and CMV-seronegative. The rearrangement joins TRBV6-1 to TRBJ1-2; no definite D call. The CDR3 sequence: CASSELWGAYGYTF. CDR3 sequence (DNA): TGTGCCAGCAGTGAGCTGTGGGGAGCCTATGGCTACACCTTC.